This T cell receptor (beta chain) was found in a study of CXCR3-negative and CXCR3-positive naive CD8 T cells. Study context: Overall TRB read output was about 135 million, and each library contained about 1.5 +/- 0.3 million reads.

Germline V gives CDR1 SEHNR, CDR2 FQNEAQ (reference sequence). The CDR3 is 13 residues long. As for this clonotype: Its cognate antigen is unknown.

Study observations and caveats: Once cells were cryopreserved, CXCR3 expression went down partly, and most assays used fresh PBMCs. More hydrophobic TRB CDR3s occurred in CXCR3-positive than in CXCR3-negative naive cells.

Libraries of TRB cDNA were made by 5' RACE and carried UMIs. TCRdb reprocessed the 5' RACE reads; each CDR3 protein has one entry and no DNA is given. This sample contains roughly 140,000 distinct CDR3 sequences. The sample was naive CXCR3+ CD8+ T cells from blood. Documented subset: CD45RO-CCR7+CD27+CD95- naive CD8+ T cells expressing CXCR3 (TNR3+). The J gene is TRBJ2-1, the V gene TRBV7-9; TCRdb gives TRBD1 as the D gene, but with no DNA this cannot be confirmed. This clonotype was sampled from a human donor in good health. Some clones in this sample may be carry-over from other donors' samples. CDR3 loop: CASRHRLYNEQFF.